The T cell receptor beta chain under discussion was sequenced for a study of T cells after yellow fever vaccination (dated by TCRdb to the late 2010s). Background for the entire study: Libraries from fractions with low cell numbers were prepared with the SMART-Seq v4 Ultra Low Input RNA kit. To follow T-cell clones before and after primary and booster YFV17D yellow fever vaccination, bulk TCR alpha and beta repertoires were sequenced over time. Two healthy male donors, one aged 18 to 30 and one aged 30 to 40 years, were included in the cohort. Blood samples were taken at several timepoints before and after primary and secondary immunization, and bulk PBMC replicates and cell subsets were isolated.

The label giving this sample's treatment or condition can be read as: live attenuated yellow fever vaccine strain. A standard Ficoll-Paque protocol was used to isolate PBMCs from peripheral blood. Dynabeads CD4 and CD8 positive selection kits were used to isolate the CD4 and CD8 T-cell fractions. RNA was extracted with TriZol from bulk PBMCs, CD4 and CD8 fractions, and dextramer-positive and dextramer-negative fractions. The CDR3, cysteine through phenylalanine, is 13 amino acids long. Just the 39-base CDR3 DNA is kept, in frame starting at base 1. The germline V gene (reference sequence) supplies CDR1 DFQATT and CDR2 SNEGSKA. The V and J ends are trimmed by 0 bases and 7 bases, leaving 10 bases between them. Synthesis of TCR cDNA relied on 5'RACE template switching, a step that introduced a universal primer site along with unique molecular identifiers. Priming of cDNA synthesis was performed from both the TCR alpha and TCR beta constant segments. Libraries were amplified in two PCR steps, with sample barcodes and sequencing adapters added in the second step. Sequencing of libraries was performed on Illumina HiSeq 2500 (2x100 bp) or NovaSeq (2x150 bp). Per the original workflow: Reads were demultiplexed and collapsed into UMI consensus sequences with MIGEC, and V(D)J alignment was performed with MiXCR. Using edgeR on replicate PBMC samples, clonotypes were called vaccine-responding if FDR was below 0.01 and the log2 fold change was above 5 up to day 15. Each bulk clonotype received a CD4 or CD8 identity based on whether the sequenced CD4 or CD8 repertoire contained that clonotype at higher abundance. TCRdb cleaned the public reads at Q25 with fastp, built clones with MiXCR and kept in-frame beta chains. Each entry is one CDR3 protein sequence, shown with its most common DNA and genes. The V and J calls and clone size are TCRdb's, not the authors'. Within this sample are roughly 260,000 distinct CDR3 sequences, with over 10% of them counted one time only. Of the sample, less than 0.55% is held by the ten largest clones.

In this sample, this clonotype turned up a few times. No cognate antigen has been identified for it. No clone much larger than this one lies a single base away; base qualities are absent. The paper as a whole reports these results and caveats: A small share of clonotypes was detected in both CD4 and CD8 compartments, with the overlap likely arising from convergent recombination. After the booster, most clones that had expanded after primary vaccination were detected again (roughly 95% of CD4 and over 75% of CD8), suggesting broad maintenance of memory. Because only a couple of donors were included in the study, the extent to which the findings can be generalized is limited. Compared with the primary T-cell response, the secondary T-cell response was weaker but faster, peaking on day 5 rather than day 15. Computational filtering was needed because FACS-sorted repertoires could contain abundant contaminating clonotypes from the bulk population.

Sequences were derived from CD4+ T cells sorted from PBMCs, sampled 45 days after the yellow fever booster vaccination. The sequence was collected from a man between 25 and 39 years old who received the YFV17D yellow fever vaccine. The chain was built from TRBV20-1 and TRBJ2-1, with no D gene named confidently. The sequence in DNA is TGCAGTGCTAGAGAGGGGAAGAAGAATGAGCAGTTCTTC. Its coded protein is CSAREGKKNEQFF.